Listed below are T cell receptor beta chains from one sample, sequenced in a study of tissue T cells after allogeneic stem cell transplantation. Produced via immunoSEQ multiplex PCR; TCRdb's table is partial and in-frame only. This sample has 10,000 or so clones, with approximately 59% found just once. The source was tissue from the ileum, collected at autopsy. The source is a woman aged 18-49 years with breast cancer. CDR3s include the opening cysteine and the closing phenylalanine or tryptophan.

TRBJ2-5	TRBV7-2	CASSPGAETRLETQYF
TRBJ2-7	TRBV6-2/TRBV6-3	CASGLAGGIYEQYF
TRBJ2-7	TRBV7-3	CASSLDRDHEQYF
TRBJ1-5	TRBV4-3	CASSRSITGSNQPQHF
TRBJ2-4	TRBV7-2	CASSLGKVGRGRDIQYF
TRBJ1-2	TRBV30	CAWSPRGYGYTF
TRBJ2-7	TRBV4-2	CASSQLPHKSGTGAYEQYF
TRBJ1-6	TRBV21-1	CASRSFLTGEGNSPLHF
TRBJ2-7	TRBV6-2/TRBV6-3	CASSPGTQAYEQYF
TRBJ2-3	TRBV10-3	CAISESTGTDTQYF
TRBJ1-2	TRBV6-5	CASTNPGTGLSGYTF
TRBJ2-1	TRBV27	CASKGLSSYNEQFF
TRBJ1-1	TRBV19	CASIGGTVNTEAFF
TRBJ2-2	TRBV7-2	CASSLGITGELFF
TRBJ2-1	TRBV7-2	CASSFLSRAAGGNEQFF
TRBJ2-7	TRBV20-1	CSASSPSTGSDEQYF
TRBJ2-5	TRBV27	CASSWTYQETQYF
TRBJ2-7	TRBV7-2	CASSISGGGEGYEQYF
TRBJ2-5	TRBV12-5	CASGPRPAPETQYF
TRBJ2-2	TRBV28	CASSRLGLAGASTGELFF
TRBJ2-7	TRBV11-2	CASSLGFDDPYF
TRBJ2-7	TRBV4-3	CASSQAGGLYEQYF
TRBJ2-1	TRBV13	CASSHPLAGGYNEQFF
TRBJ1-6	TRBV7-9	CASSLAANSPLHF
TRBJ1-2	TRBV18	CASSPTGGAAYGYTF
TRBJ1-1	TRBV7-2	CASVLDRGGTEAFF
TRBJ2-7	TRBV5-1	CASSGRLAAYEQYF
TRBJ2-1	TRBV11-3	CASSGRGYNEQFF
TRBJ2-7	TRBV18	CASSPEDRTEQYF
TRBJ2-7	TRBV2	CASSEGDSLFYEQYF
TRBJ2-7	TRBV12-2	CASRLRVPGPNYEQYF
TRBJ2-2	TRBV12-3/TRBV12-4	CASTPDTGELFF
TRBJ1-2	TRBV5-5	CASSPYGISLGYTF
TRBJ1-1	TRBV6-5	CASGRAGLTEAFF
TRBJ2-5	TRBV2	CASRSGGEQETQYF
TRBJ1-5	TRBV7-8	CASSLTRVGNQPQHF